These 3 T cell receptor beta chains originate from one sample sequenced in a study of radiotherapy plus CTLA-4 blockade in lung cancer. TCRdb keeps only in-frame clones here, not all; method: immunoSEQ multiplex PCR. The table records about 49,000 clones, approximately 91% of them present only once. The sequences come from peripheral blood, collected from a patient treated with radiotherapy plus ipilimumab. The receptors shown here come from a human donor with non-small cell lung cancer whose response to radiotherapy plus ipilimumab could not be evaluated.

The chain employs TRBV7-9 and TRBJ2-4, with D unclear. The V end lost 2 bases, the J end lost 5 bases, and 7 bases lay between the germline ends. This CDR3 is built from 13 residues. From germline, CDR1 is SEHNR and CDR2 FQNEAQ (reference sequence). CDR3: CASSLSGENIQYF. CDR3 in DNA: TGTGCCAGCAGCTTATCGGGTGAAAACATTCAGTACTTC.

V usage is TRBV10-3 and J usage is TRBJ1-5; a weak D match, TRBD1 (5 bases). V lost 4 bases and J lost 1, with 8 bases in between. The length of the CDR3 is 14 residues. CDR1 and CDR2 (germline): ENHRY, SYGVKD. In DNA, the CDR3 is TGTGCCATCAGTGCTGGGGGGAGCAATCAGCCCCAGCATTTT. This sequence encodes CAISAGGSNQPQHF.

The J gene is TRBJ2-5, the V gene TRBV7-2, with 7 positions matching TRBD2. The germline V gene has CDR1 SGHTA and CDR2 FQGNSA. V dropped 4 bases and J dropped 2; count of bases not matched to a gene: 4. CDR3 size: 14 residues. The CDR3 spells CASSWKAGQETQYF. DNA of the CDR3: TGTGCCAGCAGCTGGAAAGCGGGACAAGAGACCCAGTACTTC.